This T cell receptor (beta chain) derives from a study of T cells in Graves' hyperthyroidism and ophthalmopathy. Study-wide points: In blood, most of the thyroid clonotypes expanded above 0.001 were also present.

It was uncontrolled infection, other autoimmune disease, pregnancy or lactation that excluded patients. Orbital computed tomography, thyroid ultrasound, serum thyroxine and TRAb, and clinical symptoms together informed the diagnoses. Germline V CDR1 and CDR2: DFQATT, SNEGSKA (reference sequence). The CDR3 consists of 13 residues. V shed 4 bases and J shed 5 bases, with 11 bases lying between them. Amplified TCR beta CDR3 regions derived from RNA transcripts. HTBI primers were the set used in a first-round RT-PCR of the TCR CDR3. MiXCR was run by TCRdb on the multiplex PCR reads, yielding one entry per CDR3 protein. The data contain more than 550,000 distinct CDR3 sequences, around a sixth of them singletons. About this clonotype: Its antigen remains unidentified.

The chain has TRBV20-1 and TRBJ2-2, with D unclear. The sequence was obtained from a woman aged 45 to 65 with Graves' hyperthyroidism that later progressed to Graves' ophthalmopathy. The sequencing input was blood. The CDR3 protein is CSATPDGTGELFF. CDR3 DNA sequence: TGCAGTGCTACCCCTGACGGGACCGGGGAGCTGTTTTTT.